The rows below give T cell receptor beta chains drawn from one sample of a study of blood T cell repertoires in COVID-19. The repertoire was sequenced with immunoSEQ multiplex PCR; TCRdb's copy has only in-frame clones and lacks some. The data show tens of thousands of clones, 80% to 95% seen once. The sample comprised peripheral blood. The receptors originated from a man aged 18 to 30 with COVID-19, enrolled during active disease. Both conserved end residues are part of each CDR3. Fields, in order: V gene, clone size, J gene, D gene, CDR3 protein, CDR3 DNA. The D gene is left open where the match is weak. Expanded clones get a size class; other rows say once, few or many, or leave the size out.

>TRBV10-2|.|TRBJ2-5|.
CASSDSPKRVGVQETQYF
TGCGCCAGCAGTGACTCCCCTAAGCGGGTGGGGGTACAAGAGACCCAGTACTTC
>TRBV30|.|TRBJ2-7|TRBD1
CAWSSDRGRYEQYF
TGTGCCTGGAGCTCAGACAGGGGACGGTACGAGCAGTACTTC
>TRBV7-2|.|TRBJ1-2|TRBD1
CASNSRDRGLYGYTF
TGTGCCAGCAACTCTCGGGACAGGGGTCTTTATGGCTACACCTTC
>TRBV7-2|once|TRBJ2-7|.
CASSLAPGHLFIEQYF
TGTGCCAGCAGCTTAGCCCCGGGACATCTATTCATCGAGCAGTACTTC
>TRBV9|once|TRBJ1-3|.
CASSPRQAGSGNTIYF
TGTGCCAGCAGCCCTAGACAGGCTGGCTCTGGAAACACCATATATTTT
>TRBV13|.|TRBJ1-3|TRBD1
CASSQRGQGTGNTIYF
TGTGCCAGCAGCCAGCGGGGACAGGGCACTGGAAACACCATATATTTT
>TRBV6-2/TRBV6-3|.|TRBJ1-5|TRBD1
CASSQDRGSQPQHF
TGTGCCAGCAGCCAGGACAGGGGGAGTCAGCCCCAGCATTTT
>TRBV29-1|.|TRBJ2-5|TRBD1
CSVEGTRDRGETQYF
TGCAGCGTTGAAGGGACCCGGGACAGGGGAGAGACCCAGTACTTC
>TRBV30|.|TRBJ2-3|.
CAWVGDSSTDTQYF
TGTGCCTGGGTCGGAGATTCTAGCACAGATACGCAGTATTTT
>TRBV19|.|TRBJ1-5|.
CASSTPGISNQPQHF
TGTGCCAGTAGTACCCCAGGGATTAGCAATCAGCCCCAGCATTTT
>TRBV6-5|.|TRBJ2-1|.
CASSLSRSYNEQFF
TGTGCCAGCAGTCTTAGCCGCTCCTACAATGAGCAGTTCTTC
>TRBV28|.|TRBJ2-2|.
CASSQRRVTGELFF
TGTGCCAGCAGTCAGCGGAGGGTCACCGGGGAGCTGTTTTTT
>TRBV6-4|.|TRBJ1-2|TRBD1
CASSLNGQGPYGYTF
TGTGCCAGCAGTCTCAATGGACAGGGACCTTATGGCTACACCTTC
>TRBV18|.|TRBJ1-1|TRBD1
CASSPPGGQASSTEAFF
TGTGCCAGCTCACCACCGGGGGGACAGGCCTCTAGCACTGAAGCTTTCTTT
>TRBV27|.|TRBJ2-3|.
CASNPSTAWVDTQYF
TGTGCCAGCAATCCGTCGACTGCCTGGGTAGATACGCAGTATTTT
>TRBV5-6|.|TRBJ2-1|.
CASSLINLAKNEQFF
TGTGCCAGCAGCTTGATCAACCTAGCGAAAAATGAGCAGTTCTTC
>TRBV6-4|.|TRBJ2-1|TRBD1
CASSLDRGDEQFF
TGTGCCAGCAGTTTGGACAGGGGCGATGAGCAGTTCTTC
>TRBV4-3|once|TRBJ1-3|TRBD1
CASSRDWTGLGNTIYF
TGCGCCAGCAGCCGCGACTGGACAGGGTTGGGAAACACCATATATTTT
>TRBV20-1|.|TRBJ2-1|.
CSASSGFNEQFF
TGCAGTGCTAGTAGCGGCTTTAATGAGCAGTTCTTC
>TRBV7-8|once|TRBJ1-2|.
CASSPLGGGSNYGYTF
TGTGCCAGCAGCCCACTGGGGGGGGGTTCTAACTATGGCTACACCTTC
>TRBV6-1|.|TRBJ2-7|TRBD1
CASREAGQGDREQYF
TGTGCCAGCAGAGAAGCCGGACAGGGGGACAGGGAGCAGTACTTC
>TRBV30|.|TRBJ1-2|TRBD1
CAWHDRGNYGYTF
TGTGCCTGGCACGACAGGGGGAACTATGGCTACACCTTC
>TRBV6-5|.|TRBJ1-2|TRBD1
CASRQSQGGSYGYTF
TGTGCCAGCAGACAGTCACAGGGGGGATCCTATGGCTACACCTTC
>TRBV27|.|TRBJ2-7|.
CASAEGGPRYEQYF
TGTGCCAGCGCTGAGGGGGGGCCTAGGTACGAGCAGTACTTC
>TRBV18|.|TRBJ2-5|TRBD2
CASSPRTSGEETQYF
TGTGCCAGCTCACCACGGACTAGCGGCGAAGAGACCCAGTACTTC
>TRBV19|.|TRBJ2-7|TRBD1
CASSHPTGTATSDEQYF
TGTGCCAGTAGTCATCCAACTGGGACAGCCACCTCGGACGAGCAGTACTTC
>TRBV18|.|TRBJ1-5|.
CASSPQGTPQHF
TGTGCCAGCTCACCCCAGGGAACGCCCCAGCATTTT
>TRBV4-3|.|TRBJ2-4|TRBD2
CASSQDAASGSSKNIQYF
TGCGCCAGCAGCCAAGATGCGGCTAGCGGGAGCTCCAAGAACATTCAGTACTTC
>TRBV10-3|.|TRBJ1-3|.
CASGGVGGSGNTIYF
TGTGCCAGCGGGGGGGTGGGAGGATCTGGAAACACCATATATTTT